The 27 T cell receptor beta chains given below trace back to one sample, sequenced in a study of T cell repertoires in cytomegalovirus infection (dated by TCRdb to about 2019). The listed sequencing device is Illumina HiSeq 1500. The raw public data were reprocessed by TCRdb itself: fastp quality trimming at Q25, MiXCR clonotype calling, in-frame beta chains only. Rows with a matching CDR3 protein are joined into one entry that keeps the most common DNA and genes. A total of 310,000 or so distinct CDR3 sequences appear in this sample, 17% of them only once. 9.5% to 15% of the sample goes to the ten largest clones. Sequencing used PBMCs. These receptors were collected from a human donor in good health (CMV status not recorded). Some clones in this sample may be carry-over from other donors' samples.

This clonotype was seen ten or more times. The chain recombines TRBV5-5 with TRBJ2-5; tentatively, D is TRBD1 (6 bases). V dropped 0 bases and J dropped 2 bases, with 11 bases sitting between them. The CDR3 has 15 residues. CDR1 SGHKS and CDR2 YYEKEE come from the germline V gene (reference sequence). For the CDR3, the DNA is TGTGCCAGCAGCTTGGACGGACAGCCTCAAGAGACCCAGTACTTC. It yields the protein CASSLDGQPQETQYF. The full variable domain, its missing parts supplied by reference TRBV5-5 and TRBJ2-5, is DAGVTQSPTHLIKTRGQQVTLRCSPISGHKSVSWYQQVLGQGPQFIFQYYEKEERGRGNFPDRFSARQFPNYSSELNVNALLLGDSALYLCASSLDGQPQETQYFGPGTRLLVL.

The chain is built from TRBV28 and TRBJ1-5; D call uncertain. Trimming took off 2 bases at V and 5 bases at J, with 4 bases between the two ends. The CDR3 length is 12 residues. Germline CDR1 MDHEN, CDR2 SYDVKM. The CDR3 nucleotides read TGTGCCAGCAGTTTAACCCATCAGCCCCAGCATTTT. It yields the protein CASSLTHQPQHF.

This clonotype was seen at least ten times. This CDR3 is CASSFVWGSNEKLFF. CDR3 DNA: TGTGCCAGCAGTTTTGTGTGGGGGTCTAATGAAAAACTGTTTTTT. The gene calls are TRBV12-3 or TRBV12-4 and TRBJ1-4; possible D gene TRBD1, 5 bases. Deletions cut 3 bases from V and 3 bases from J, with 11 bases between. There are 15 residues in the CDR3.

The chain employs TRBV27 and TRBJ1-2, with 8 bases lining up with TRBD1. CDR1 MNHEY and CDR2 SMNVEV come from the germline V gene (reference sequence). The V segment lost 3 bases and the J segment 4 bases; nucleotides outside the gene matches: 4. This CDR3 comprises 14 residues. The CDR3 region has the DNA TGTGCCAGCAGTTTTTCAGGGGGCAGCTATGGCTACACCTTC. Its protein is CASSFSGGSYGYTF.

The J gene is TRBJ2-7, the V gene TRBV7-6; 7 nucleotides agree with TRBD2. The V and J ends lost 0 bases and 3 bases, in that order; junction bases with no gene match: 5. Germline CDR1 is SGHVS and CDR2 is FNYEAQ. This CDR3 has 15 residues. CDR3 coding DNA: TGTGCCAGCAGCTTAGCAGCGGGATCCGTCTACGAGCAGTACTTC. It encodes CASSLAAGSVYEQYF.

This clonotype was picked up many times. This chain joins TRBV7-2 and TRBJ2-6, with 9 bases that match TRBD1. Germline-derived CDR1 and CDR2 are SGHTA and FQGNSA. This CDR3 contains 17 residues. Trimming took 5 bases from V and 1 from J; bases not matched to a gene: 6. CDR3 residues: CASSRTGAKSGANVLTF. The CDR3 DNA reads TGTGCCAGCAGCCGGACAGGGGCGAAGTCTGGGGCCAACGTCCTGACTTTC. Complete variable domain (other parts from reference TRBV7-2 and TRBJ2-6): GAGVSQSPSNKVTEKGKDVELRCDPISGHTALYWYRQSLGQGLEFLIYFQGNSAPDKSGLPSDRFSAERTGGSVSTLTIQRTQQEDSAVYLCASSRTGAKSGANVLTFGAGSRLTVL.

This clonotype was seen more than once but under ten times. J is TRBJ2-1 and V is TRBV20-1, with TRBD2 matching 9 bases. In germline, CDR1 is DFQATT, CDR2 SNEGSKA (reference sequence). There are 11 residues in the CDR3. The J segment lost 13 bases and the V segment lost 5 bases, leaving 6 bases of the junction unmatched. CDR3 region: CSAPRGGDQFF. In DNA form, the CDR3 reads TGCAGTGCTCCCCGCGGGGGGGACCAGTTCTTC.

This clonotype has more than one count but fewer than ten. The genes are TRBV28 and TRBJ2-6; no clear D. From germline, CDR1 is MDHEN and CDR2 SYDVKM. The CDR3 sequence is 15 residues long. V was cut by 6 bases and J by 0 bases, with 9 bases left in between. The CDR3 loop is CASSRLYSGANVLTF. DNA for the CDR3: TGTGCCAGCAGCCGACTCTACTCTGGGGCCAACGTCCTGACTTTC.

Ten or more counts support this clonotype. The chain links TRBV7-8 to TRBJ2-2, with TRBD2 as a possible D gene (6 bases). The CDR3 is made up of 15 amino acids. Trimming cost V 5 bases and J 2 bases, with 12 bases left between them. The germline gives CDR1 SGHVS, CDR2 FQNEAQ. CDR3: CASSQPGVNTGELFF. For the CDR3, the DNA is TGTGCCAGCAGCCAGCCGGGGGTCAACACCGGGGAGCTGTTTTTT.

The genes are TRBV12-3 or TRBV12-4 and TRBJ1-6, with 9 bases matching TRBD1. The CDR3 sequence is 14 residues long. J was trimmed by 10 bases and V by 7 bases; bases with no gene match: 8. The CDR3 region is CASNPDRGGSPLHF. CDR3 bases: TGTGCCAGCAATCCGGACAGGGGTGGGTCACCCCTCCACTTT.

The table lists this clonotype with many counts. The chain links TRBV6-6 to TRBJ1-3; 9 bases are a match to TRBD1. The germline V gene has CDR1 MNHNY and CDR2 SVGAGI (reference sequence). The CDR3 consists of 15 residues. V dropped 8 bases and J dropped 3; count of bases not matched to a gene: 8. The CDR3 loop is CASGNRGRHGNTIYF. CDR3 in DNA: TGTGCCAGCGGGAACAGGGGGCGGCATGGAAACACCATATATTTT.

This clonotype was observed at least ten times. Written as DNA, the CDR3 is TGCGCCAGCAGCTTGGCCGGGACCTCAGAAGCCTCCTATAATTCACCCCTCCACTTT. It is translated as CASSLAGTSEASYNSPLHF. The chain employs TRBV5-1 and TRBJ1-6; tentative D call: TRBD1 (5 bases). Trimming removed 0 bases at V and 0 bases at J, with 16 bases between. Germline lookup yields CDR1 SGHRS and CDR2 YFSETQ. The CDR3 consists of 19 residues. Full variable domain (outside the CDR3, taken from reference TRBV5-1 and TRBJ1-6): KAGVTQTPRYLIKTRGQQVTLSCSPISGHRSVSWYQQTPGQGLQFLFEYFSETQRNKGNFPGRFSGRQFSNSRSEMNVSTLELGDSALYLCASSLAGTSEASYNSPLHFGNGTRLTVT.

The genes are TRBV29-1 and TRBJ2-2, with 10 bases lining up with TRBD1. Trimming at V came to 7 bases and at J to 9 bases, leaving 8 bases not matched to a gene. The germline V gene encodes CDR1 SQVTM and CDR2 ANQGSEA. This CDR3 has 13 residues. DNA of the CDR3: TGCAGCGCCGTGGGGACAGGGGTTAGGGAGCTGTTTTTT. Encoded protein: CSAVGTGVRELFF.

This chain joins TRBV10-3 and TRBJ2-7; the D is unclear. There are 14 residues in the CDR3. Germline-derived CDR1 and CDR2 are ENHRY and SYGVKD. Trimming removed 2 bases from V and 3 bases from J, with 11 bases in between. The CDR3 bases are TGTGCCATCAGTGAGCAGAGTGAACGCTACGAGCAGTACTTC. Protein product: CAISEQSERYEQYF.

In this sample, this clonotype turned up many times. The chain links TRBV7-2 to TRBJ1-2, with D perhaps TRBD1 (5 bases). The CDR3 has 14 residues. V was shortened by 6 bases and J by 2 bases, with 13 bases between the two germline ends. Germline V gene data show CDR1 as SGHTA and CDR2 as FQGNSA. In DNA, the CDR3 is TGTGCCAGCAGAGGTGGGGGTTTGAACTATGGCTACACCTTC. Amino acid sequence: CASRGGGLNYGYTF.

The gene calls are TRBV6-6 and TRBJ2-7, with D maybe TRBD1 (6 bases). Germline values: CDR1 MNHNY, CDR2 SVGAGI (reference sequence). V was clipped by 4 bases and J by 0 bases, with 13 bases between them. This CDR3 is built from 15 residues. The CDR3 loop reads CASSSATGNSYEQYF. As DNA, the CDR3 is TGTGCCAGCAGTTCGGCCACAGGGAACTCCTACGAGCAGTACTTC.

This clonotype was recorded a few times. The chain is built from TRBV2 and TRBJ2-1; D possibly corresponds to TRBD1 (6 bases). The CDR3 is 17 amino acids. The V and J ends lost 5 bases and 5 bases respectively, with 22 bases between them. Germline CDR1 and CDR2: SNHLY and FYNNEI. CDR3 amino acids: CASSPGYGQGFDNEQFF. DNA for the CDR3: TGTGCCAGCAGTCCGGGGTATGGGCAGGGGTTCGACAATGAGCAGTTCTTC.

The chain recombines TRBV29-1 with TRBJ2-5; tentatively, D is TRBD1 (5 bases). V dropped 7 bases and J dropped 3 bases, with 18 bases sitting between them. CDR3 length: 14 amino acids. CDR1 SQVTM and CDR2 ANQGSEA come from the germline V gene. The CDR3 here is CSAPRSRVKETQYF. The CDR3 DNA is TGCAGCGCTCCGAGGAGCAGGGTGAAAGAGACCCAGTACTTC.

Many counts were recorded for this clonotype. This chain joins TRBV4-1 and TRBJ1-3; no firm D call. The CDR3 extends over 13 amino acids. Germline V lookup: CDR1 MGHRA, CDR2 YSYEKL. V lost 0 bases to trimming and J lost 4 bases, with 4 bases between them. The CDR3 DNA sequence: TGCGCCAGCAGCCAAGAGGAAGGAAACACCATATATTTT. This encodes CASSQEEGNTIYF.

The chain carries TRBV4-3 and TRBJ1-3; 7 nucleotides align to TRBD1. After removal of 2 bases from V and 0 bases from J, the junction contained 7 bases not matched to a gene. Germline-derived CDR1 and CDR2 are LGHNA and YSLEER. The CDR3 covers 17 residues. The CDR3 reads CASSQNPQGTSGNTIYF. Here the CDR3 DNA reads TGCGCCAGCAGCCAAAACCCACAGGGGACCTCTGGAAACACCATATATTTT.

This clonotype was observed many times. V and J are TRBV7-9 and TRBJ2-7; 7 bases match TRBD1. This CDR3 is 14 amino acids long. The V gene end was trimmed by 2 bases and the J gene end by 3 bases; junction bases not matched to a gene: 4. CDR1 and CDR2 from the germline V gene are SEHNR and FQNEAQ (reference sequence). CDR3 in amino acids: CASSLQQGSYEQYF. The CDR3 DNA sequence: TGTGCCAGCAGCTTACAACAGGGGAGCTACGAGCAGTACTTC. Together with reference TRBV7-9 and TRBJ2-7, the CDR3 gives the full variable domain: DTGVSQNPRHKITKRGQNVTFRCDPISEHNRLYWYRQTLGQGPEFLTYFQNEAQLEKSRLLSDRFSAERPKGSFSTLEIQRTEQGDSAMYLCASSLQQGSYEQYFGPGTRLTVT.

This clonotype came up a few times. The CDR3 here is CASSVSYSGANVLTF. The CDR3, as DNA: TGTGCCAGCAGCGTCTCCTACTCTGGGGCCAACGTCCTGACTTTC. The chain combines TRBV9 with TRBJ2-6; D not resolved. The CDR3 extends over 15 amino acids. The germline V gene encodes CDR1 SGDLS and CDR2 YYNGEE. The V and J ends lost 2 bases and 0 bases respectively, with 6 bases between them.

The J gene is TRBJ2-7, the V gene TRBV3-1, with D perhaps being TRBD1 or TRBD2 (5 bases each). The CDR3 runs 13 residues. In germline, CDR1 is LGHDT, CDR2 YNNKEL (reference sequence). V was clipped by 5 bases and J by 1 base, with 9 bases between them. The CDR3, as DNA: TGTGCCAGCAGCGACTGGGGGTCCTACGAGCAGTACTTC. Its translation: CASSDWGSYEQYF.

This clonotype was observed at least ten times. An end of the junction differs from the germline gene, which may be a read error. The rearrangement joins TRBV7-7 to TRBJ2-1, with TRBD2 identical over 8 bases. CDR1 and CDR2 (germline): SSHAT, FNYEAQ (reference sequence). The CDR3 is 15 residues long. CDR3 amino acids: CASSLMAGGDNEQFF. CDR3 sequence (DNA): TGTGCTAGCAGCTTAATGGCCGGGGGGGACAATGAGCAGTTCTTC.

The genes are TRBV28 and TRBJ2-5; weak D call: TRBD2 (5 bases). Germline V CDR1 and CDR2: MDHEN, SYDVKM. CDR3 length equals 12 residues. V lost 4 bases, J lost 3 bases, and 6 bases lay in between. The CDR3 DNA follows: TGTGCCAGCAGTTCCGGGAAAGAGACCCAGTACTTC. Its translation: CASSSGKETQYF.

The chain recombines TRBV11-2 with TRBJ2-3, with TRBD2 matching over 9 bases. There are 16 residues in the CDR3. Germline V gives CDR1 SGHAT, CDR2 FQNNGV. The V gene end was trimmed by 3 bases and the J gene end by 6 bases; junction bases not matched to a gene: 10. CDR3 sequence: CASSFLRGGASDTQYF. In nucleotides, the CDR3 is TGTGCCAGCAGCTTCTTGCGCGGGGGGGCCTCGGATACGCAGTATTTT.

This clonotype was seen a few times. This rearrangement joins TRBV20-1 to TRBJ2-3; TRBD1 agrees at 7 bases. The germline gives CDR1 DFQATT, CDR2 SNEGSKA (reference sequence). V trimming: 6 bases; J trimming: 1 base; junction bases outside the gene matches: 7. CDR3 length: 14 amino acids. The CDR3 is CSAQPGTGTDTQYF. In DNA, the CDR3 is TGCAGTGCGCAACCCGGGACAGGCACAGATACGCAGTATTTT.